The present TCR beta chain was sequenced within a study of cytomegalovirus exposure and HLA in healthy donors. The study, taken as a whole, reports: A later analysis reportedly found that, within productive TCRs, an Asian-associated ancestry cluster had fewer N-insertions than the mean observed across the approximately 660 donors.

The V end lost 2 bases, the J end lost 0 bases, and 10 bases lay between the germline ends. The CDR3 contains 15 residues. Germline CDR1 is LGHNA and CDR2 is YSLEER. Comments on this clone: What it recognizes is unknown.

This cohort consisted of healthy bone marrow donors. 60 Vbeta and 13 Jbeta primers were used in PCR. Generated by immunoSEQ multiplex PCR, the TCRdb table keeps only in-frame clones and is missing some. Among fewer than 250,000 clones listed, roughly 84% were seen once. The sequence was collected from a girl aged 5-17 years in good health and CMV-seronegative. The chain employs TRBV4-3 and TRBJ1-1; D is unresolved. The sample taken for sequencing was PBMCs. The CDR3 bases are TGCGCCAGCAGCCAACTACCGGGGATGAACACTGAAGCTTTCTTT. Its translation: CASSQLPGMNTEAFF.